This T cell receptor beta chain is from a study of cytomegalovirus exposure and HLA in healthy donors. Comment on this clone: What it binds is not known.

The CDR3 totals 15 residues. In germline, CDR1 is SNHLY, CDR2 FYNNEI. Germline trimming cut 4 bases from V and 6 bases from J; bases unmatched to any gene: 6. Produced via immunoSEQ multiplex PCR; TCRdb's table is partial and in-frame only. Of some 310,000 clones in the sample, approximately 91% are singletons; the top ten hold about 0.96%. Study-level results: The investigators catalogued 150 or so TCR beta chains as cytomegalovirus-associated.

This clonotype was sampled from a young man in good health and CMV-seronegative. The sample taken for sequencing was PBMCs. The gene calls are TRBV2 and TRBJ2-5, with 12 nucleotides matching TRBD2. The CDR3 sequence: CASSALAGGPKTQYF. CDR3 in DNA: TGTGCCAGCAGTGCCCTAGCGGGGGGGCCAAAGACCCAGTACTTC.